This T cell receptor beta chain was recovered during a study of blood T cells in healthy people across ages. CDR3 length: 14 amino acids. V lost 3 bases to trimming and J lost 2 bases; unmatched junction nucleotides: 4. In germline, CDR1 is MNHEY, CDR2 SVGAGI. Sample-barcoded 5' priming and a J-beta primer mix drove a second PCR of 7 to 11 cycles. Each cDNA molecule carried a tag from a template-switch adaptor that contained 12 random nucleotides. The yield of each sample was at least 3 million CDR3-containing paired-end reads. From the 5' RACE reads, TCRdb called clonotypes with MiXCR, one entry per CDR3 protein. The sample lists over a million distinct CDR3 sequences, about 40% occurring once. Researchers collected around 10 milliliters of peripheral blood from every single donor. Each sample provided at least 5 micrograms of extracted total RNA.

The chain is built from TRBV6-5 and TRBJ2-7; 7 nucleotides match TRBD1. The receptor comes from a woman between 18 and 30 years old in good health. Sequenced sample: blood. The CDR3 DNA follows: TGTGCCAGCAGTTATAGACAGGGCCCCTACGAGCAGTACTTC. Translation: CASSYRQGPYEQYF.